Listed here is a single T cell receptor beta chain. What this receptor recognizes is not known. The record has no base qualities; no much larger clone is one base away. The data are from a study of CD8 T cells in Susac syndrome (dated by TCRdb to the late 2010s). For the wider study: Repertoire sequencing was used to test whether CD8+ T cell activation and differentiation in Susac syndrome was antigen driven. The clonality of the CD8+ T cell repertoire was compared across about a dozen healthy donors, about 14 Susac syndrome patients and roughly 16 multiple sclerosis patients.

General conclusions and limits of the study: The TCR sequencing and HLA analysis was acknowledged to have included a relatively small number of individuals.

RNA was extracted using the RNeasy kit, and roughly 0.5 to 1 microgram was reverse transcribed with random hexamers. TCR beta CDR3 regions were amplified with the immunoSEQ multiplex PCR assay covering 54 Vbeta and 13 Jbeta segments. PCR amplification bias was corrected using a synthetic template baseline for primer optimization and computational correction. For the original study's pipeline: Only productive sequences were kept, with reads annotated to V, D and J genes according to IMGT and analyzed in immunoSEQ Analyzer. Clonality was computed as one minus Shannon entropy normalized by log2 of the number of productive unique sequences. Public and private clones were assessed among the 100 most prevalent clones of each patient and control. A clone was defined as Susac-specific if it was absent from the healthy and MS cohorts, from over a thousand published viral clones and from other ImmuneACCESS disease sequences. TCRdb redid the processing of the public reads, applying fastp at Q25 and MiXCR, and retained in-frame beta chains. CDR3 protein duplicates are merged, each entry listing the most common genes and DNA. For this entry, the V and J calls and clone size follow TCRdb and not the study's own pipeline. The sample profile shows 20,000 to 25,000 distinct CDR3 sequences; 85% to 95% of them were found once. The ten largest account for around 0.25% of the sample.

Peripheral blood CD8+ and CD4+ T cells from healthy donors, Susac syndrome patients and multiple sclerosis patients were profiled by high-throughput TCR beta sequencing. The healthy donors served as controls matched for age and sex. Bulk CD8+ and CD4+ T cells were purified by magnetic negative isolation, whereas CD8+ TEMRA cells were enriched by FACS. Blood was drawn into EDTA tubes, processed within 24 hours, and PBMCs were isolated by density gradient centrifugation. PBMCs intended for TCR sequencing were cryopreserved in liquid nitrogen and thawed later in a water bath at 37 degrees C. A purity of at least 90% was achieved for sorted or isolated CD4+, CD8+ and CD8+ TEMRA cells. Deletion took 5 bases off V and 3 bases off J, with a span of 11 bases between the germline ends. The CDR3 starts with the cysteine, ends with the phenylalanine, and has 15 residues. This entry keeps only the CDR3 DNA: 45 bases, framed from base 1. CDR1 and CDR2 are read off the germline V gene (reference sequence) as MNHEY and SMNVEV.

This clonotype was obtained from a human donor in good health. The sample taken for sequencing was CD8+ T cells from PBMCs. The chain is encoded by TRBV27 joined to TRBJ1-6; the D gene is possibly TRBD1, with 6 bases matching. The CDR3 region: CASSTGQIYNSPLHF. The sequence in DNA is TGTGCCAGCAGTACTGGACAGATCTATAATTCACCCCTCCACTTT.